The next 16 T cell receptor beta chains were all read from a single sample in a study of blood T cell repertoires in COVID-19. Here immunoSEQ multiplex PCR was the method, and the copy in TCRdb shows in-frame clones only, minus some. In the table there are around 18,000 clones, around three quarters of which are singletons. What was sequenced was peripheral blood. The receptors were gathered from a man between 65 and 85 years old with COVID-19, enrolled during active disease.

This clone was observed a handful of times. The chain recombines TRBV21-1 with TRBJ2-2; TRBD1, the table's D call, was not compared with the DNA. TRBV21-1 is labeled a pseudogene. CDR3 length: 15 residues. The CDR3 is CASRYGQGPTGELFF. The CDR3 nucleotides are TGTGCCAGCAGGTACGGACAGGGTCCAACCGGGGAGCTGTTTTTT.

The genes are TRBV18 and TRBJ1-2; D may be TRBD1 (5 bases). Germline loops: CDR1 KGHSH, CDR2 LQKENI. This CDR3 contains 16 residues. V lost 6 bases, J lost 7 bases, and 24 bases lay in between. In DNA form, the CDR3 reads TGTGCCAGCTCGGGACTGGACGGGACTGAAGGATTTGGCTACACCTTC. Amino acid sequence: CASSGLDGTEGFGYTF.

The chain joins TRBV4-1 to TRBJ1-2; possibly TRBD1 for D (5 bases). This CDR3 has 15 residues. CDR1 is MGHRA and CDR2 is YSYEKL in the germline V gene. The V gene lost 1 base and the J gene lost 8 bases, with 17 bases spanning the gap. As DNA, the CDR3 is TGCGCCAGCAGCCAAGCTGCGGGGGTACGGAACGGCTACACCTTC. It specifies CASSQAAGVRNGYTF.

The chain couples TRBV6-5 to TRBJ1-1; 7 positions agree with TRBD1. The V gene's germline CDR1 is MNHEY and CDR2 SVGAGI. V lost 3 bases, J lost 1 base, and 8 bases stayed unmatched. The CDR3 is 16 residues long. CDR3: CASSYLTGKGNTEAFF. CDR3 coding DNA: TGTGCCAGCAGTTATTTGACAGGGAAGGGGAACACTGAAGCTTTCTTT.

This rearrangement joins TRBV7-9 to TRBJ1-4, with D uncertain. The length of the CDR3 is 14 residues. Germline assignment: CDR1 SEHNR and CDR2 FQNEAQ (reference sequence). V was trimmed by 5 bases and J by 8 bases, leaving 15 bases between them. The chain's CDR3 is CASSRLEGREKLFF. CDR3 DNA: TGTGCCAGCAGCCGCCTTGAAGGGAGAGAAAAACTGTTTTTT.

In its sample, this clone was seen a few times. The CDR3 reads CASSSYGPGFGYTF. CDR3 DNA sequence: TGTGCCAGCAGCTCATACGGGCCGGGATTTGGCTACACCTTC. The chain links TRBV7-2 to TRBJ1-2; D is undetermined. Germline loops: CDR1 SGHTA, CDR2 FQGNSA. The ends were cut back, 4 bases at V and 7 bases at J, with 16 bases in the middle. This CDR3 has 14 residues.

The gene calls are TRBV2 and TRBJ1-1, with D possibly TRBD1 on 5 matching bases. Germline V gene data show CDR1 as SNHLY and CDR2 as FYNNEI. V dropped 8 bases and J dropped 2 bases, with 12 bases sitting between them. This CDR3 is built from 13 residues. Here the CDR3 reads CASEVGLNTEAFF. CDR3 bases: TGTGCCAGCGAAGTGGGGCTCAACACTGAAGCTTTCTTT.

This clone is classed as medium-sized (0.01 to 0.1%). The chain links TRBV13 to TRBJ1-5, with 7 bases fitting TRBD1. Germline CDR1 and CDR2: PRHDT and FYEKMQ (reference sequence). Trimming cost V 0 bases and J 2 bases; bases outside gene matches: 1. This CDR3 spans 15 amino acids. The CDR3 sequence is CASSLGRGGNQPQHF. CDR3 bases: TGTGCCAGCAGCTTAGGCAGGGGGGGCAATCAGCCCCAGCATTTT.

The chain combines TRBV11-2 with TRBJ2-1, with TRBD2 identical over 13 bases. CDR3 size: 18 residues. Germline V lookup: CDR1 SGHAT, CDR2 FQNNGV. V dropped 4 bases and J dropped 0; count of bases not matched to a gene: 6. The CDR3 spells CASSWTSGGLSSYNEQFF. For the CDR3, the DNA is TGTGCCAGCAGCTGGACTAGCGGGGGCCTTAGCTCCTACAATGAGCAGTTCTTC.

The rearrangement links TRBV27 to TRBJ2-5; D might be TRBD2 (5 bases). With 3 bases removed from V and 2 bases from J, the gap between germline ends came to 10 bases. Germline V gene sequence: CDR1 MNHEY, CDR2 SMNVEV (reference sequence). CDR3 length: 14 residues. CDR3 region: CASSFRLSQETQYF. The CDR3 DNA reads as TGTGCCAGCAGTTTTAGACTATCGCAAGAGACCCAGTACTTC.

This rearrangement joins TRBV28 to TRBJ2-7; no definite D call. Trimming removed 8 bases at V and 0 bases at J, with 14 bases between. The germline V gene encodes CDR1 MDHEN and CDR2 SYDVKM. This CDR3 region has 14 residues. The CDR3 region is CASGNPGSSYEQYF. The CDR3 nucleotides read TGTGCCAGCGGAAACCCCGGGTCCTCCTACGAGCAGTACTTC.

This chain uses TRBV6-4 with TRBJ2-2; 10 bases line up with TRBD2. J was trimmed by 3 bases and V by 7 bases; bases with no gene match: 5. This CDR3 has 15 residues. Germline V gene sequence: CDR1 MRHNA, CDR2 SNTAGT. The CDR3, as DNA: TGTGCCAGCACCAGGACTAGCGGAGACACCGGGGAGCTGTTTTTT. It codes for CASTRTSGDTGELFF.

The chain recombines TRBV19 with TRBJ1-2; D remains ambiguous. V was shortened by 5 bases and J by 8 bases, with 21 bases between the two germline ends. The CDR3 contains 15 residues. Germline values: CDR1 LNHDA, CDR2 SQIVND (reference sequence). CDR3 loop: CASSPSSRSAEGYTF. The CDR3 DNA sequence: TGTGCCAGTAGTCCCTCCTCCCGGAGCGCAGAAGGCTACACCTTC. Combining the CDR3 with reference TRBV19 and TRBJ1-2 gives the whole variable domain DGGITQSPKYLFRKEGQNVTLSCEQNLNHDAMYWYRQDPGQGLRLIYYSQIVNDFQKGDIAEGYSVSREKKESFPLTVTSAQKNPTAFYLCASSPSSRSAEGYTFGSGTRLTVV.

The chain uses TRBV6-5 and TRBJ2-7; 7 bases line up with TRBD2. From germline, CDR1 is MNHEY and CDR2 SVGAGI. With 5 bases clipped from V and 2 bases from J, the junction kept 6 bases outside the gene matches. CDR3 length equals 14 residues. In nucleotides, the CDR3 is TGTGCCAGCAGTAAGGCTAGCGGAACCTACGAGCAGTACTTC. It encodes CASSKASGTYEQYF.

The chain carries TRBV14 and TRBJ2-2, with a weak D call TRBD1 (6 bases). Germline V gives CDR1 SGHDN, CDR2 FVKESK. The germline V and J ends were trimmed by 4 bases and 6 bases, with 9 bases remaining between them. CDR3 length: 13 residues. The CDR3 DNA follows: TGTGCCAGCAGCCCAAGGACAGCCGGGGAGCTGTTTTTT. Protein: CASSPRTAGELFF. Full variable domain (rest looked up from reference TRBV14 and TRBJ2-2): EAGVTQFPSHSVIEKGQTVTLRCDPISGHDNLYWYRRVMGKEIKFLLHFVKESKQDESGMPNNRFLAERTGGTYSTLKVQPAELEDSGVYFCASSPRTAGELFFGEGSRLTVL.

This chain connects TRBV4-3 to TRBJ1-6; D unresolved. Germline values: CDR1 LGHNA, CDR2 YSLEER. The CDR3 sequence is 13 residues long. V lost 1 base and J 8 bases, leaving 6 bases between the germline ends. CDR3 sequence: CASSQAEHSPLHF. CDR3 sequence (DNA): TGCGCCAGCAGCCAAGCAGAACATTCACCCCTCCACTTT.